This TCR beta chain was identified in a study of blood T cell repertoires in COVID-19 (TCRdb year 2020). For context, the study as a whole: Samples from collaborators originated in the United States, Italy and Spain and spanned both the acute and convalescent phases of COVID-19. The material from the prospective study consisted of cDNA or gDNA derived from T cells, B-cell-depleted T cells, or PBMCs. The dataset comprised deeply sampled blood TCRbeta repertoires from subjects exposed to, actively infected with, or recovered from COVID-19. A freely available public database, intended as a resource for researchers studying the immune response to SARS-CoV-2, is where the repertoires were released. The samples were drawn from two sources: the first 160 participants of the ongoing ImmuneRACE study, and 1,254 subjects contributed by 6 global collaborators. A de-identified subject ID, COVID-19 status, age in years and sex were almost always included in the sample metadata. Where HLA class I and class II types were available, the types were taken from metadata supplied by the sample provider, not from assay-based typing. The paper's findings and limits, for the study overall: The amount of clinical and demographic metadata varied by source and participant and was provided uncurated.

The collaborating institutions used their own protocols to collect whole blood in K2EDTA tubes. For TCRbeta analysis, collaborators shipped samples in one of three forms: frozen whole blood, isolated PBMCs, or DNA extracted from either of those sample types. The CDR3 covers 15 residues, taking in both the cysteine and the phenylalanine. Only CDR3 DNA is held: 45 bases, read in frame from base 1. Between the V and J ends, shortened by 8 bases and 11 bases respectively, the junction contains 25 bases. In the germline V gene (reference sequence), CDR1 corresponds to LNHDA and CDR2 to SQIVND. Points on this clone: Its antigen target is currently unknown. Base qualities are not recorded, but no much larger clone differs from it by a single base.

TCRbeta CDR3 regions were amplified from genomic DNA using the immunoSEQ Assay, a bias-controlled multiplex PCR. The original methods were these. Nucleated cell counts per sample were estimated from amplification of reference gene primers within the assay. To quantify the absolute abundance of each unique TCRbeta CDR3 rearrangement, sequence reads were collapsed and filtered. Productive Simpson clonality was computed per sample as the square root of Simpson's diversity index over productive rearrangements. TCRdb holds this immuneACCESS table with in-frame rearrangements only. Some clones are missing; in checked studies, unresolved V genes explain under half, and the rest has no known cause. V, J and clone size reflect that table, while D and trimming were determined from the DNA. A total of more than 90,000 clones appear in this sample, approximately 80% of them only once. The ten largest clones take up about 2.5% of the sample.

The sequence is built from TRBV19 and TRBJ1-5; perhaps TRBD1 is the D gene, with 5 bases matching. Specimen: peripheral blood. The receptor was isolated from a middle-aged man with acute or convalescent COVID-19. The CDR3 has the sequence CASGDLGSTSPAQHF. The nucleotides are TGTGCCAGTGGGGACTTGGGCAGTACATCACCGGCCCAGCATTTT.